The 2 T cell receptor beta chains in this list originate from one sample, sequenced in a study of response to subunit inactivated influenza vaccine. TCRdb processed the RT-PCR reads anew with MiXCR; each CDR3 protein has one entry. The data contain about 500,000 distinct CDR3 sequences, 16% of them singletons. Sequences were derived from CD4+ T cells sorted from PBMCs, sampled about 23 months after vaccination. The receptors originated from a man in his fifties or sixties who received an inactivated influenza vaccine.

V usage is TRBV27 and J usage is TRBJ2-1, with 9 bases identical to TRBD1. Trimming removed 5 bases from V and 0 bases from J; junction bases left unmatched: 11. Germline V lookup: CDR1 MNHEY, CDR2 SMNVEV (reference sequence). The CDR3 spans 18 residues. The CDR3 protein is CASSPGQGRTGSYNEQFF. The DNA for the CDR3 is TGTGCCAGCAGTCCGGGACAGGGACGGACGGGCTCCTACAATGAGCAGTTCTTC.

Many counts were recorded for this clonotype. V and J are TRBV11-2 and TRBJ2-3; 7 nucleotides match TRBD1. After removal of 3 bases from V and 4 bases from J, the junction contained 1 base not matched to a gene. Germline CDR1 is SGHAT and CDR2 is FQNNGV. The CDR3 totals 13 residues. CDR3 sequence (DNA): TGTGCCAGCAGCTTCGGGACAGCAGATACGCAGTATTTT. Encoded protein: CASSFGTADTQYF.